The T cell receptor (beta chain) described here comes from a study of cytomegalovirus exposure and HLA in healthy donors. Primers: 60 Vbeta forward and 13 Jbeta reverse. Sequencing used immunoSEQ multiplex PCR; TCRdb keeps in-frame clones, though not all of them. This table holds some 170,000 clones, around nine tenths found once. Findings and limits, study-wide: There was a cluster of highly shared sequence variants that was likely a sequencing artifact. The study assumed roughly uniform donor sequencing depth for presence/absence analyses. Evidence from a later analysis indicated that most CMV-associated TCR beta chains looked HLA-restricted.

The CDR3 extends over 16 amino acids. Trimming left V 2 bases short and J 3 bases short, with 16 bases between. CDR1 and CDR2 from the germline V gene are SGHTA and FQGNSA. In regard to this clone: Its antigen is not known.

The sample consisted of PBMCs. This sequence was found in a woman aged 25-40 years in good health and CMV-seronegative. The chain has TRBV7-2 and TRBJ1-2; D ambiguous. The CDR3 DNA is TGTGCCAGCAGCTTATCGAGCGTCGGTGGCGACTATGGCTACACCTTC. As protein: CASSLSSVGGDYGYTF. Supplemented by reference TRBV7-2 and TRBJ1-2, the full variable domain reads GAGVSQSPSNKVTEKGKDVELRCDPISGHTALYWYRQSLGQGLEFLIYFQGNSAPDKSGLPSDRFSAERTGGSVSTLTIQRTQQEDSAVYLCASSLSSVGGDYGYTFGSGTRLTVV.